These T cell receptor beta chains were read from a single sample in a study of identical twins. TCRdb passed the 5' RACE reads through MiXCR, listing each CDR3 protein once. This table holds over 600,000 distinct CDR3 sequences, 21% found once. These data also formed part of another study, on T cells expressing NK-cell markers.

Sequencing used PBMCs. The origin of the receptors is a woman under 30 in good health. The CDR3 runs from the conserved cysteine through the conserved F or W. The D gene is left open where the match is weak. Clone size is given for some rows only: seen once, a few or many times, or a class if the clone is expanded.

j_call,clone_size,v_call,d_call,cdr3_nt,cdr3_aa
TRBJ2-2,-,TRBV27,-,TGTGCCAGCAGTTTTTCCTGGACCCCCACCGGGGAGCTGTTTTTT,CASSFSWTPTGELFF
TRBJ2-5,many,TRBV7-2,-,TGTGCCAGCAGCTTTTCGACTCAAGAGACCCAGTACTTC,CASSFSTQETQYF
TRBJ2-7,-,TRBV15,TRBD1,TGTGCCACCAGCGGAGAGGACAGGTTTTACTACGAGCAGTACTTC,CATSGEDRFYYEQYF
TRBJ2-3,-,TRBV7-9,-,TGTGCCAGCAGCTTAGCAGATGCGGGAGATACGCAGTATTTT,CASSLADAGDTQYF
TRBJ2-1,-,TRBV10-3,TRBD1,TGTGCCTCCCAGGACAGGACCAATGAGCAGTTCTTC,CASQDRTNEQFF
TRBJ1-2,few,TRBV25-1,-,TGTGCCAGCAGTGATCCCGGACCTAACTATGGCTACACCTTC,CASSDPGPNYGYTF
TRBJ2-7,-,TRBV20-1,TRBD1,TGCAGTGCTAGAGATGGGGGGACAGGGGACCACGAGCAGTACTTC,CSARDGGTGDHEQYF
TRBJ2-3,-,TRBV2,TRBD1,TGTGCCAGTGTGAAAAGAGAGGGGGCCACAGATACGCAGTATTTT,CASVKREGATDTQYF
TRBJ1-2,-,TRBV4-3,-,TGCGCCAGCAGCCAAGATCGGGGGGTGGAGGGCTACACCTTC,CASSQDRGVEGYTF
TRBJ2-7,-,TRBV3-1,-,TGTGCCAGCAGCCAGACGATCGACAGAAACGAGCAGTACTTC,CASSQTIDRNEQYF
TRBJ2-3,-,TRBV5-1,TRBD2,TGCGCCAGCAGCGGACTAGCGGGGGGTGATACGCAGTATTTT,CASSGLAGGDTQYF
TRBJ2-2,few,TRBV2,-,TGTGCCAGCAATTGGGAGAACACCGGGGAGCTGTTTTTT,CASNWENTGELFF
TRBJ2-7,few,TRBV10-3,TRBD2,TGTGCCATCAGTGGGCGGAGCGGGGGCCGAGATAGGAGCTCCTACGAGCAGTACTTC,CAISGRSGGRDRSSYEQYF
TRBJ2-7,-,TRBV10-3,TRBD1,TGTGCCATCAGTGAGTCCGGGACAGTGCAGTACTTC,CAISESGTVQYF
TRBJ1-1,-,TRBV7-2,-,TGTGCCAGCAGCTTACGACAGACGAACACTGAAGCTTTCTTT,CASSLRQTNTEAFF
TRBJ1-5,-,TRBV28,-,TGTGCCAGCAGTCTGCCTGACAGCCAGCATTTT,CASSLPDSQHF
TRBJ1-2,many,TRBV27,-,TGTGCCAGCAGTCCCCGCGGGGGTCGGTATGGCTACACCTTC,CASSPRGGRYGYTF
TRBJ2-3,-,TRBV20-1,-,TGCAGTGCTAGAGGATTGTTGGGGGCCGGGGCAGATACGCAGTATTTT,CSARGLLGAGADTQYF
TRBJ2-5,-,TRBV2,TRBD2,TGTGCCAGCAGTGGCCTAGCGGGAATCCAAGAGACCCAGTACTTC,CASSGLAGIQETQYF
TRBJ1-1,-,TRBV5-1,-,TGCGCCAGCAGCTCCTCAGGGAGGACTGAAGCTTTCTTT,CASSSSGRTEAFF
TRBJ2-3,many,TRBV20-1,TRBD2,TGCAGTGCTAACGGACTAGCTGGGGAAGATACGCAGTATTTT,CSANGLAGEDTQYF
TRBJ2-1,-,TRBV2,TRBD1,TGTGCCAGCATTAGGGGGACAGGGGGCTACAATGAGCAGTTCTTC,CASIRGTGGYNEQFF
TRBJ2-7,-,TRBV5-1,TRBD1,TGCGCCAGCAGCCCTGCCACCCGGGACAGGGGTTACGAGCAGTACTTC,CASSPATRDRGYEQYF
TRBJ2-1,many,TRBV10-3,TRBD1,TGTGCCATCAGTACAGGGGTCGACAATGAGCAGTTCTTC,CAISTGVDNEQFF
TRBJ2-7,-,TRBV4-3,TRBD2,TGCGCCAGCAGCGTAGCCTTTGCGGGAGGGCCGAACGAGCAGTACTTC,CASSVAFAGGPNEQYF
TRBJ2-1,-,TRBV20-1,-,TGCAGTGCTAGAGGAGAGGTGGGCGAGCAGTTCTTC,CSARGEVGEQFF
TRBJ2-3,-,TRBV12-3/TRBV12-4,TRBD1,TGTGCCAGCAGTTCGACAGGGGTACCCAGCACAGATACGCAGTATTTT,CASSSTGVPSTDTQYF
TRBJ2-1,-,TRBV9,TRBD2,TGTGCCAGCAGCGGCGCGGGGGGCCATGAGCAGTTCTTC,CASSGAGGHEQFF
TRBJ2-3,many,TRBV28,-,TGTGCCAGCAGTTTCAGCCGGACTAGCACAGATACGCAGTATTTT,CASSFSRTSTDTQYF
TRBJ2-4,-,TRBV5-6,TRBD2,TGTGCCAGCAGCTCCCTAGCGGGAGGGATCAGTGGAGCCCAAAACATTCAGTACTTC,CASSSLAGGISGAQNIQYF
TRBJ1-2,many,TRBV6-1,-,TGTGCCAGCAGTCTCCGGGACGGAAACTATGGCTACACCTTC,CASSLRDGNYGYTF
TRBJ2-1,few,TRBV6-1,-,TGTGCCAGCAGCTCACCCGCAGTCAATGAGCAGTTCTTC,CASSSPAVNEQFF
TRBJ2-1,-,TRBV7-3,TRBD2,TGTGCCAGCAGCTTAACCTTAGCGGGGGGGCCTGGTGAGCAGTTCTTC,CASSLTLAGGPGEQFF
TRBJ2-3,few,TRBV29-1,TRBD2,TGCAGCTTCGGACTAGCGGGAGTAACAGATACGCAGTATTTT,CSFGLAGVTDTQYF
TRBJ1-2,many,TRBV29-1,-,TGCAGCGTTGAAGACAGGGCCTATGGCTACACCTTC,CSVEDRAYGYTF
TRBJ2-1,-,TRBV5-1,-,TGCGCCAGCAGCTTGGCCGGGACGAGGAATGAGCAGTTCTTC,CASSLAGTRNEQFF
TRBJ1-2,-,TRBV6-5,TRBD1,TGTGCCAGCAGTTACGAGGGACAGGGAAGCTATGGCTACACCTTC,CASSYEGQGSYGYTF
TRBJ1-2,once,TRBV7-9,-,TGTGCCAGCAGCTTAGCCGTGGTGGGTTGGTATGGCTACACCTTC,CASSLAVVGWYGYTF
TRBJ2-1,many,TRBV7-2,-,TGTGCCAGCAGCTTAGCGCCGAGCTCCTACAATGAGCAGTTCTTC,CASSLAPSSYNEQFF
TRBJ2-1,few,TRBV4-3,-,TGCGCCAGCAGCCAAGAACACCCCTACAATGAGCAGTTCTTC,CASSQEHPYNEQFF
TRBJ2-2,few,TRBV5-1,-,TGCGCCAGCAGCCTCGACTACGCGAACACCGGGGAGCTGTTTTTT,CASSLDYANTGELFF
TRBJ1-2,few,TRBV6-5,-,TGTGCCAGCAGTTACTCGGGGGTCGGCTACACCTTC,CASSYSGVGYTF
TRBJ2-2,-,TRBV6-5,-,TGTGCCAGCAGTTACCGGCGAACCGGGGAGCTGTTTTTT,CASSYRRTGELFF